This entry concerns a single TCR beta chain. Antigen unknown. This entry comes from a study of OX40 agonist ivuxolimab in advanced cancers. The overall study: Those treated in dose escalation had hepatocellular carcinoma, melanoma, renal cell cancer or head and neck cancer. Patients achieving partial responses numbered three: one hepatocellular carcinoma case and two cutaneous melanoma cases.

Study-level points and caveats: Nonresponders included some who also had low normalized T-cell clonal expansion. Within 6 weeks, CD4+ and CD8+ blood T cells expanded clonally at 0.1 to 3.0 mg/kg.

Trimming removed 4 bases from V and 7 bases from J; junction bases left unmatched: 6. The CDR3 contains 15 residues. Germline assignment: CDR1 SGDLS and CDR2 YYNGEE. The repertoire was sequenced with immunoSEQ multiplex PCR; TCRdb's copy has only in-frame clones and lacks some. The table has 65,000 to 85,000 clones, roughly 90% seen once. V and J are TRBV9 and TRBJ1-6; 9 bases align to TRBD1. The material was CD4+ or CD8+ T cells sorted from blood, obtained in a trial of the OX40 agonist ivuxolimab. The clonotype comes from an adult with an advanced solid tumor such as melanoma, head and neck, liver or kidney cancer. CDR3 DNA: TGTGCCAGCAGCCCCCGGACAGGGGTAAATTCACCCCTCCACTTT. Protein: CASSPRTGVNSPLHF.